Following are 9 T cell receptor beta chains from one sample sequenced in a study of blood T cell repertoires in COVID-19. Using immunoSEQ multiplex PCR, the repertoire was profiled, and TCRdb retains in-frame clones only, with some absent. The sample records roughly 210,000 clones, about nine tenths being singletons. Sequenced sample: peripheral blood. The receptors derive from a man aged 65 to 79 with acute or convalescent COVID-19.

This clone has only one observation. V usage is TRBV14 and J usage is TRBJ2-3; possible D gene TRBD1, 6 bases. This CDR3 contains 15 residues. Germline values: CDR1 SGHDN, CDR2 FVKESK. V was trimmed by 4 bases and J by 2 bases, leaving 13 bases between them. In DNA form, the CDR3 reads TGTGCCAGCAGCCGGGACACCTGGTCCACAGATACGCAGTATTTT. It translates to CASSRDTWSTDTQYF.

The chain carries TRBV7-9 and TRBJ2-7; 8 positions agree with TRBD1. From germline, CDR1 is SEHNR and CDR2 FQNEAQ (reference sequence). J was trimmed by 6 bases and V by 5 bases; bases with no gene match: 6. CDR3 length: 13 amino acids. DNA of the CDR3: TGTGCCAGCAGCGCCCTCGACAGGGGCGAGCAGTACTTC. It encodes CASSALDRGEQYF.

V is TRBV6-4 and J is TRBJ1-1; 9 nucleotides align to TRBD1. This CDR3 has 18 residues. Germline assignment: CDR1 MRHNA and CDR2 SNTAGT. Trimming removed 6 bases from V and 0 bases from J; junction bases left unmatched: 14. CDR3 sequence reads: CASSHPSGTGRVNTEAFF. Here the CDR3 DNA reads TGTGCCAGCAGCCATCCTTCCGGGACAGGGAGGGTGAACACTGAAGCTTTCTTT.

This clone was counted between two and nine times. The CDR3 region is CASSPAGAILSQHF. The DNA of the CDR3 is TGTGCCAGCAGTCCGGCGGGGGCTATTTTGTCCCAGCATTTT. The chain has TRBV6-9 and TRBJ1-5, with TRBD1 as a possible D gene (6 bases). Germline values: CDR1 MNHGY, CDR2 SVAAGI. The V end was cut by 5 bases, the J end by 11 bases, with 19 bases between. This CDR3 is 14 amino acids long.

The V gene is TRBV5-1, the J gene TRBJ2-1; D not resolved. This CDR3 spans 16 amino acids. CDR1 is SGHRS, CDR2 YFSETQ, per germline. Trimming stripped 2 bases from V and 1 base from J, with 13 bases between. CDR3 bases: TGCGCCAGCAGCTTAGTGTATCAGGTTTCCTACAATGAGCAGTTCTTC. It translates to CASSLVYQVSYNEQFF.

The chain joins TRBV5-1 to TRBJ2-5, with 11 positions matching TRBD2. The V gene end was trimmed by 1 base and the J gene end by 5 bases; junction bases not matched to a gene: 13. The CDR3 has 18 residues. The germline CDR1 and CDR2 sequences are SGHRS and YFSETQ. The CDR3 protein is CASSLPRALAGVKETQYF. The DNA for the CDR3 is TGCGCCAGCAGCTTGCCCCGTGCACTAGCGGGAGTTAAGGAGACCCAGTACTTC.

V gene TRBV28 combines with J gene TRBJ2-1; possibly TRBD1 for D (5 bases). The CDR3 extends over 13 amino acids. Per the germline V gene, CDR1 is MDHEN and CDR2 is SYDVKM. V lost 6 bases, J lost 1 base, and 7 bases lay in between. In DNA form, the CDR3 reads TGTGCCAGCAGGTCAGGGTCCTACAATGAGCAGTTCTTC. As protein: CASRSGSYNEQFF.

This clone was counted only a few times. V gene TRBV4-3 combines with J gene TRBJ2-7, with 9 bases lining up with TRBD1. Germline values: CDR1 LGHNA, CDR2 YSLEER. This CDR3 comprises 17 residues. Unmatched junction bases numbered 13, after V lost 4 bases and J lost 3 bases. This chain's CDR3 is CASSRSLQGANSYEQYF. The CDR3 DNA follows: TGCGCCAGCAGCCGATCCTTACAGGGGGCGAATAGCTACGAGCAGTACTTC.

This chain links TRBV7-2 with TRBJ2-5; 11 bases align to TRBD2. In germline, CDR1 is SGHTA, CDR2 FQGNSA. V lost 0 bases to trimming and J lost 5 bases; unmatched junction nucleotides: 11. CDR3 length equals 18 residues. Here the CDR3 reads CASSLALLLAGEGETQYF. In nucleotides, the CDR3 is TGTGCCAGCAGCTTAGCCCTATTACTAGCGGGGGAGGGGGAGACCCAGTACTTC.